This T cell receptor (beta chain) appears in the sequencing data of a study of T cell responses to AZD1222 COVID-19 vaccine. Germline CDR1 and CDR2: MNHEY and SVGAGI. The CDR3 loop spans 14 amino acids. V was shortened by 6 bases and J by 1 base, with 10 bases between the two germline ends. The study's findings and limits: Among the donors, most were white British and more were female, and clonal diversity was possibly underestimated. Without day 14 samples, only post-peak T cell repertoires were studied. Baseline seropositivity characterized only a handful of AZD1222 recipients. Once two AZD1222 doses were given, Spike-specific TCR breadth and depth went up.

As for this clone: Its antigen remains unidentified.

Data came from immunoSEQ multiplex PCR; TCRdb stores just in-frame clones and leaves some out. The sample contains 26,000 or so clones, around 92% of which appear only once. This clonotype was obtained from an adult who received the AZD1222 COVID-19 vaccine. The V call is TRBV6-5, the J call TRBJ2-1; D is undetermined. Specimen: peripheral blood, collected 28 days after the second AZD1222 dose. CDR3 region: CASSGDGSYNEQFF. The CDR3 DNA follows: TGTGCCAGCAGCGGCGACGGTTCCTACAATGAGCAGTTCTTC.